This section outlines one T cell receptor beta chain sequence together with its context. No antigen is known for it. The record originates from a study of T cell responses to AZD1222 COVID-19 vaccine. General study findings and limits: A mostly white British donor set with more females was recruited, and clonal diversity was possibly underestimated. Every sample of the repertoires postdated the peak T cell response. Researchers report vaccine-associated CD4 TCRs spanning spike, with dominance at 160-218 and 743-854. Seropositivity was recorded at baseline in only a handful of AZD1222 recipients.

V lost 3 bases and J lost 3, with 12 bases in between. Germline lookup yields CDR1 SGHTA and CDR2 FQGNSA. The CDR3 has 15 residues. TCRdb's copy holds only in-frame clones and misses some; the assay was immunoSEQ multiplex PCR. In the table there are around 160,000 clones, around nine tenths of which are singletons. The chain employs TRBV7-2 and TRBJ1-5; D is undetermined. The sequencing here drew on peripheral blood, taken on day 0 of AZD1222 vaccination. This receptor was obtained from an adult in good health. This CDR3 reads CASSFWAASNQPQHF. DNA for the CDR3: TGTGCCAGCAGCTTCTGGGCAGCCTCCAATCAGCCCCAGCATTTT.